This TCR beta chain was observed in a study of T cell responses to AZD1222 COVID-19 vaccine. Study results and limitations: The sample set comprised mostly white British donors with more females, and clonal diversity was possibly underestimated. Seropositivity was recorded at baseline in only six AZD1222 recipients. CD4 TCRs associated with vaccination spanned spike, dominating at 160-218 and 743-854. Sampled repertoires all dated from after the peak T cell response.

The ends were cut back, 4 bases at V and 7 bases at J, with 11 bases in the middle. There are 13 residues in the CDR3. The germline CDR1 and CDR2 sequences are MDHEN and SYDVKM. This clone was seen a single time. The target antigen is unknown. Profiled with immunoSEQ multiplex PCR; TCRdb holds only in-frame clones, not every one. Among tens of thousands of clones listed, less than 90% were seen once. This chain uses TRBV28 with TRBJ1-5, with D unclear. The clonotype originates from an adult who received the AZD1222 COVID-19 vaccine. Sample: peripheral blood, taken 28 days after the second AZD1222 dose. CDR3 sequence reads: CASSSGTRQPQHF. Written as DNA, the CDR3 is TGTGCCAGCAGTTCGGGAACTCGGCAGCCCCAGCATTTT.